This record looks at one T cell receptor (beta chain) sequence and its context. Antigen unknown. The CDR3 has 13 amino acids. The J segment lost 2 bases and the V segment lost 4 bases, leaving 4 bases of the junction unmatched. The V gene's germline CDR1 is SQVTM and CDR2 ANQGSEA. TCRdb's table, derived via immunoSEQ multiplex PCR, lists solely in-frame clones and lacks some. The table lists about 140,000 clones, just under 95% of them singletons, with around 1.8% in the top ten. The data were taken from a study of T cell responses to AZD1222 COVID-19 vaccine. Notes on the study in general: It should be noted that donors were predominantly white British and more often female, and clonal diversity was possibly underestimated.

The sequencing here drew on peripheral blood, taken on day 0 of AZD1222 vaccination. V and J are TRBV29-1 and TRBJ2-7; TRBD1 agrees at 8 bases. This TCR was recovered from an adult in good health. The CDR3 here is CSVAHRGTYEQYF. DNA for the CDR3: TGCAGCGTTGCCCACAGGGGGACCTACGAGCAGTACTTC.